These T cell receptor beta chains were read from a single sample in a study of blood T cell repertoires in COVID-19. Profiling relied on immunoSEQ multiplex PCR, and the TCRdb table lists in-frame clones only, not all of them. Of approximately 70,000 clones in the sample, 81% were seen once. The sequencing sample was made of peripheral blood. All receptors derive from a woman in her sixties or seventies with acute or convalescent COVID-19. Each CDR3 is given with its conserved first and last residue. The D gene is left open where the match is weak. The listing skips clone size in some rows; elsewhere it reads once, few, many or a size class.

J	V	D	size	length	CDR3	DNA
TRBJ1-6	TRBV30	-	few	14	CAWSLTVYNSPLHF	TGTGCCTGGAGCTTGACAGTTTATAATTCACCCCTCCACTTT
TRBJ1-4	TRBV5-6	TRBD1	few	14	CASSRQGNNEKLFF	TGTGCCAGCAGCCGACAGGGGAATAATGAAAAACTGTTTTTT
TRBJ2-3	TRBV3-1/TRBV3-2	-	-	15	CASSRLPTVTDTQYF	TGTGCCAGCAGCCGCCTCCCGACAGTCACAGATACGCAGTATTTT
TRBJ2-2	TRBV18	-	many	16	CASSSPFTGYTGELFF	TGTGCCAGCTCATCGCCTTTTACGGGGTACACCGGGGAGCTGTTTTTT
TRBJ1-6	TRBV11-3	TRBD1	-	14	CASSLEGTDSPLHF	TGTGCCAGCAGCTTAGAAGGGACAGATTCACCCCTCCACTTT
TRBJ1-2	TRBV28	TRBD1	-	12	CASQQGIYGYTF	TGTGCCAGCCAACAGGGGATCTATGGCTACACCTTC
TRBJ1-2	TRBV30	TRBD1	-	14	CAWSGQGANYGYTF	TGTGCCTGGAGTGGACAGGGGGCAAACTATGGCTACACCTTC
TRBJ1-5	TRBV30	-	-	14	CAWSQMGVSQPQHF	TGTGCCTGGAGTCAGATGGGAGTCAGCCAGCCCCAGCATTTT
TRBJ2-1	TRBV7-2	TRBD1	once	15	CASSLETGARDEQFF	TGTGCCAGCAGCTTAGAGACAGGGGCGAGGGATGAGCAGTTCTTC
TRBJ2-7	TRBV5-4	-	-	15	CASSLRMGGNYEQYF	TGTGCCAGCAGCTTGAGAATGGGGGGAAACTACGAGCAGTACTTC
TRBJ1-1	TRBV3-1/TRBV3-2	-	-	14	CASSPRGLNTEAFF	TGTGCCAGCAGCCCCAGGGGTCTGAACACTGAAGCTTTCTTT
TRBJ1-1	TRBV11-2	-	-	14	CASSFSSGGTEAFF	TGTGCCAGCAGCTTTTCATCCGGGGGGACTGAAGCTTTCTTT
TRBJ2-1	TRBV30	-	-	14	CACTPVGRGNEQFF	TGTGCCTGTACTCCTGTGGGGAGAGGCAATGAGCAGTTCTTC
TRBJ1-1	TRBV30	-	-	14	CAWTFGGSNTEAFF	TGTGCCTGGACGTTCGGGGGATCGAACACTGAAGCTTTCTTT
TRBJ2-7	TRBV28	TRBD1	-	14	CASSGPGQYYEQYF	TGTGCCAGCAGTGGTCCGGGACAGTACTACGAGCAGTACTTC
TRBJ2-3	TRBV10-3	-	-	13	CASQRQDTDTQYF	TGTGCCAGTCAGAGACAGGACACAGATACGCAGTATTTT
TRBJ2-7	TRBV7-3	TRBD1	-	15	CASSVGTGPYDEQYF	TGTGCCAGCAGCGTCGGGACAGGACCGTACGATGAGCAGTACTTC
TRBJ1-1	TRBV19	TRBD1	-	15	CASSTATGVNTEAFF	TGTGCCAGTAGTACAGCGACAGGGGTGAACACTGAAGCTTTCTTT
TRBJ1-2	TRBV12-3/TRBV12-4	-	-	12	CASSQGDYGYTF	TGTGCCAGCAGTCAAGGGGACTATGGCTACACCTTC
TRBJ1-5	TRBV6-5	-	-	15	CASSRATGRVQPQHF	TGTGCCAGCAGTCGCGCGACCGGCCGGGTGCAGCCCCAGCATTTT
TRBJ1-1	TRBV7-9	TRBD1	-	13	CASSLAGQGLAFF	TGTGCCAGCAGCTTAGCGGGACAGGGCTTAGCTTTCTTT
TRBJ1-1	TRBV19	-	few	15	CASSPPPGRGPEAFF	TGTGCCAGTAGTCCCCCCCCCGGGAGGGGCCCCGAAGCTTTCTTT
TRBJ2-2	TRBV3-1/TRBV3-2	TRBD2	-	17	CASSQGSPGGPAGELFF	TGTGCCAGCAGCCAAGGCTCCCCGGGAGGGCCGGCCGGGGAGCTGTTTTTT
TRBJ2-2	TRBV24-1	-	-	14	CATSAQAYTGELFF	TGTGCCACCAGTGCCCAGGCCTACACCGGGGAGCTGTTTTTT
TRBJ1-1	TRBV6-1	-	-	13	CASSEAAGLEAFF	TGTGCCAGCAGTGAAGCGGCAGGTCTTGAAGCTTTCTTT
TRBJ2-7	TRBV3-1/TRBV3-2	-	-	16	CASSQLSWLKIYEQYF	TGTGCCAGCAGCCAGCTCTCGTGGCTTAAGATCTACGAGCAGTACTTC
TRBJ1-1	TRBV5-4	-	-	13	CASSSFDLTEAFF	TGTGCCAGCAGCTCCTTCGACTTGACTGAAGCTTTCTTT
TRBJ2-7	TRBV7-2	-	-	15	CASSLVGTIPYEQYF	TGTGCCAGCAGCTTAGTTGGGACAATCCCCTACGAGCAGTACTTC
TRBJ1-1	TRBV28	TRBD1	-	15	CASSAPGQMNTEAFF	TGTGCCAGCAGCGCCCCGGGACAGATGAACACTGAAGCTTTCTTT
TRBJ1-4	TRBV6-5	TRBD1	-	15	CASSKTGTGGQKLFF	TGTGCCAGCAGCAAGACCGGGACAGGGGGGCAAAAACTGTTTTTT
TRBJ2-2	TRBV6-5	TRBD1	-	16	CASSYWDSSNTGELFF	TGTGCCAGCAGTTACTGGGACAGTTCGAACACCGGGGAGCTGTTTTTT
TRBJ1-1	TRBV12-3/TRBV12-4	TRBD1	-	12	CASALFRGKAFF	TGTGCCAGCGCCCTTTTCAGGGGGAAAGCTTTCTTT
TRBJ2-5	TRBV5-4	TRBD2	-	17	CASSLLGGLDETETQYF	TGTGCCAGCAGCTTGTTGGGAGGACTAGACGAAACAGAGACCCAGTACTTC
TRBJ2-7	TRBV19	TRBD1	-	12	CASSNGQGEQYF	TGTGCCAGTAGTAACGGACAGGGCGAGCAGTACTTC
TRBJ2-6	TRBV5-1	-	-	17	CASSPGPDYSGANVLTF	TGCGCCAGCAGCCCTGGGCCCGACTACTCTGGGGCCAACGTCCTGACTTTC
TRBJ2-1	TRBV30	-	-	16	CAWSVKGRQRTYEQFF	TGTGCCTGGAGTGTTAAAGGACGACAGAGGACGTATGAGCAGTTCTTC
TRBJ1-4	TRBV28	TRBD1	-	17	CASSSTSGQGLNEKLFF	TGTGCCAGCAGTTCCACCTCGGGACAGGGGCTTAATGAAAAACTGTTTTTT
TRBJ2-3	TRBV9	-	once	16	CASSVRAGMITDTQYF	TGTGCCAGCAGCGTACGAGCCGGGATGATAACAGATACGCAGTATTTT
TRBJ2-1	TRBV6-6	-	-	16	CASSRNQGTGYNEQFF	TGTGCCAGCAGTCGCAATCAGGGCACGGGCTACAATGAGCAGTTCTTC
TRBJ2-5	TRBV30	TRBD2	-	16	CAWSTGLAGIIETQYF	TGTGCCTGGAGTACCGGACTAGCGGGGATTATAGAGACCCAGTACTTC
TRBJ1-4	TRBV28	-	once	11	CASSFRGKLFF	TGTGCCAGCAGTTTTCGGGGTAAACTGTTTTTT
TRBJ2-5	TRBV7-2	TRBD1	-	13	CASSSQGGETQYF	TGTGCCAGCAGCTCTCAAGGGGGCGAGACCCAGTACTTC
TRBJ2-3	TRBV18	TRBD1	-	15	CASSPWTGLTDTQYF	TGTGCCAGCTCACCTTGGACAGGGCTCACAGATACGCAGTATTTT
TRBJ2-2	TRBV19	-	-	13	CASSVTGSGELFF	TGTGCCAGTAGTGTAACGGGGTCCGGGGAGCTGTTTTTT
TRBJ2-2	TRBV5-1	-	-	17	CASSRPTGQPNTGELFF	TGCGCCAGCAGCCGACCTACTGGACAGCCGAACACCGGGGAGCTGTTTTTT
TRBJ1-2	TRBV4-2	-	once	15	CASSQEALSSYGYTF	TGTGCCAGCAGCCAAGAGGCCCTTTCATCCTATGGCTACACCTTC
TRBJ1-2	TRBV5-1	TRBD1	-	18	CASSLEATGTLGAGGYTF	TGCGCCAGCAGCTTGGAAGCGACAGGGACATTGGGGGCGGGTGGCTACACCTTC
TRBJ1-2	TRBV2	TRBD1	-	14	CASSERTGNYGYTF	TGTGCCAGCAGTGAGAGGACAGGGAACTATGGCTACACCTTC
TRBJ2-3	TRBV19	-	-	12	CASRSDADTQYF	TGTGCCAGCAGAAGTGATGCAGATACGCAGTATTTT